These 6 T cell receptor beta chains came from one sample sequenced in a study of blood T cell repertoires in COVID-19. The data were produced by immunoSEQ multiplex PCR, yet TCRdb's version contains in-frame clones alone and is incomplete. This table has more than 150,000 clones, under 90% appearing once. Material: peripheral blood. These receptors came from a man aged 35 to 55 with acute or convalescent COVID-19.

The chain links TRBV9 to TRBJ2-1, with TRBD2 identical over 12 bases. The ends lost 7 bases at V and 4 bases at J; junction bases unmatched: 6. CDR3 length equals 15 residues. Germline V CDR1 and CDR2: SGDLS, YYNGEE. CDR3 DNA: TGTGCCAGCGGACCTAGCGGGGGGGTATACAATGAGCAGTTCTTC. It codes for CASGPSGGVYNEQFF.

This clone was detected once. The DNA for the CDR3 is TGTGCCAGCAGTGCTGGAGGGTATCCTCAGCCCCAGCATTTT. It encodes CASSAGGYPQPQHF. V usage is TRBV25-1 and J usage is TRBJ1-5; D not certain. CDR1 and CDR2 from the germline V gene are MGHDK and SYGVNS. Trimming cost V 4 bases and J 6 bases, with 13 bases left between them. The CDR3 is made up of 14 amino acids.

The V call is TRBV18, the J call TRBJ2-5; D is unresolved. The CDR3 extends over 14 amino acids. Trimming pared 6 bases from V and 2 bases from J, leaving 13 bases between. Germline V gene lookup returns CDR1 KGHSH and CDR2 LQKENI. The CDR3, as DNA: TGTGCCAGCTCTCTTATGGGCGATCAAGAGACCCAGTACTTC. It is translated as CASSLMGDQETQYF. The variable domain in full, completed from reference TRBV18 and TRBJ2-5, reads NAGVMQNPRHLVRRRGQEARLRCSPMKGHSHVYWYRQLPEEGLKFMVYLQKENIIDESGMPKERFSAEFPKEGPSILRIQQVVRGDSAAYFCASSLMGDQETQYFGPGTRLLVL.

This clone was counted a single time. The V call is TRBV5-1, the J call TRBJ2-5; tentative D call: TRBD2 (6 bases). With 0 bases removed from V and 5 bases from J, the gap between germline ends came to 17 bases. Germline V gene data show CDR1 as SGHRS and CDR2 as YFSETQ. The CDR3 runs to 16 residues. The CDR3 protein is CASSLAGRGRWETQYF. The CDR3 DNA follows: TGCGCCAGCAGCTTGGCCGGGCGGGGCCGTTGGGAGACCCAGTACTTC.

The chain uses TRBV5-4 and TRBJ1-1, with no clear D. Germline values: CDR1 SGHNT, CDR2 YYREEE (reference sequence). The CDR3 runs to 17 residues. V was shortened by 4 bases and J by 3 bases, with 22 bases between the two germline ends. CDR3 DNA: TGTGCCAGCAGCCCTGATCGGGGTGTTCAGTTACACACTGAAGCTTTCTTT. Amino acids: CASSPDRGVQLHTEAFF.

In DNA, the CDR3 is TGTGCCAGCAGCCCGGGACTTAACAATGAGCAGTTCTTC. Protein sequence: CASSPGLNNEQFF. This chain connects TRBV5-6 to TRBJ2-1; D might be TRBD2 (6 bases). Between the trimmed V and J ends, which lost 4 bases and 5 bases, there was a span of 10 bases. CDR3 length: 13 residues. CDR1 is SGHDT and CDR2 is YYEEEE in the germline V gene.